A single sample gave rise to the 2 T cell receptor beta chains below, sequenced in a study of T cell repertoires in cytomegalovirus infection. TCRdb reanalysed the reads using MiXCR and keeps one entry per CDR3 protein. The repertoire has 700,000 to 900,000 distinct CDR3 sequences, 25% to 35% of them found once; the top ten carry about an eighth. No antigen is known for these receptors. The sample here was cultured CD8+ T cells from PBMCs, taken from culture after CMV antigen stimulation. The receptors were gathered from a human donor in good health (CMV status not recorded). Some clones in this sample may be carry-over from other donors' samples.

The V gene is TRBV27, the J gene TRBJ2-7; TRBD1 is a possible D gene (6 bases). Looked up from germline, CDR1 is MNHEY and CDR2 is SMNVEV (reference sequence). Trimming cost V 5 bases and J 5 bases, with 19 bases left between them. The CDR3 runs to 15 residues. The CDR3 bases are TGTGCCAGCAGTCAGGGTACAGGGTGGGCCGACGAGCAGTACTTC. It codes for CASSQGTGWADEQYF.

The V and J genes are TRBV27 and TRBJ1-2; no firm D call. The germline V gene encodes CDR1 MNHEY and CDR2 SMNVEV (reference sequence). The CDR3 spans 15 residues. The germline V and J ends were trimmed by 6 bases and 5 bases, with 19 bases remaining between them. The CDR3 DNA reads TGTGCCAGCAGCTTGAGGGTGGGGTCTATGTATGGCTACACCTTC. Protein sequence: CASSLRVGSMYGYTF.